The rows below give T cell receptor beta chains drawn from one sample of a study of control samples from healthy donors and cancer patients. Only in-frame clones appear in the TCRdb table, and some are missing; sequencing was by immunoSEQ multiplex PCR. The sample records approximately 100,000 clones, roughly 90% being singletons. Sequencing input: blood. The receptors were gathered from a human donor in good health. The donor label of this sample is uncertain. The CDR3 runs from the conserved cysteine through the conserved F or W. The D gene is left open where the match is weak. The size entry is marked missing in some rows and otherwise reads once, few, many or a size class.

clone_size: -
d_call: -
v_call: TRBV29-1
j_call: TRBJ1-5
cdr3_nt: TGCAGCGTTGAAGTTGGAGTGAATCAGCCCCAGCATTTT
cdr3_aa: CSVEVGVNQPQHF

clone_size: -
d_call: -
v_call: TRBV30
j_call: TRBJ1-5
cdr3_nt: TGTGCCTGGAGTGTCCGGGGACTGAGCAATCAGCCCCAGCATTTT
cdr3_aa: CAWSVRGLSNQPQHF

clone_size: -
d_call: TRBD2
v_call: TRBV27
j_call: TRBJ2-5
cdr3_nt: TGTGCCAGCAGTTTATACCGCGGGGACTATTCGCAAGAGACCCAGTACTTC
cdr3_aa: CASSLYRGDYSQETQYF

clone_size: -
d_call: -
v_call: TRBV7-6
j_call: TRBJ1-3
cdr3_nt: TGTGCCAGCAGTCCCACAGGGACCTCTGGAAACACCATATATTTT
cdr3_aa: CASSPTGTSGNTIYF

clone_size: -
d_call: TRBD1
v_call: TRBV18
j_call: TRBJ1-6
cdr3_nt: TGTGCCAGCTCACCATGGCAGGGGGCAAATAATTCACCCCTCCACTTT
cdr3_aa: CASSPWQGANNSPLHF

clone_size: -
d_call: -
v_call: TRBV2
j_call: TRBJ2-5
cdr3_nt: TGTGCCAGCAGACACTCGTCCTCGCAAGAGACCCAGTACTTC
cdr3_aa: CASRHSSSQETQYF

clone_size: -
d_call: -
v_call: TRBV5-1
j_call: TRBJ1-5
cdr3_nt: TGCGCCAGCAGTCCCGGGACATCGAATCAGCCCCAGCATTTT
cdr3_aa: CASSPGTSNQPQHF

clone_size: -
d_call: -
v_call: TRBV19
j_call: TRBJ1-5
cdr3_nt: TGTGCCAGTAGTATAGGAACGAACAATCAGCCCCAGCATTTT
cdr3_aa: CASSIGTNNQPQHF

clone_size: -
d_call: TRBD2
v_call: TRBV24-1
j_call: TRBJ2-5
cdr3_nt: TGTGCCACCAGTGAGCCGACTAGCGGGGGGTTCGAGACCCAGTACTTC
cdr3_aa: CATSEPTSGGFETQYF

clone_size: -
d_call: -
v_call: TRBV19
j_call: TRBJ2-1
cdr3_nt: TGTGCCAGTAGTATAGGGGGCAATGAGCAGTTCTTC
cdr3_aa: CASSIGGNEQFF

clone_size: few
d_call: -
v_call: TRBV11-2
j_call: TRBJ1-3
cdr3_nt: TGTGCCAGCAGCCCTACAATCCGTTCCTCTGGAAACACCATATATTTT
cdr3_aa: CASSPTIRSSGNTIYF

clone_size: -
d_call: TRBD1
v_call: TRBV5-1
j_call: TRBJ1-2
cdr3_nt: TGCGCCAGCAATTCCGGACAGGGATATCATGGCTACACCTTC
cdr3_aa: CASNSGQGYHGYTF

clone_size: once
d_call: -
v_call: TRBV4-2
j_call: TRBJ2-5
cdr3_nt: TGTGCCGGCAGCCCTGGGGGCCGAGAGACCCAGTACTTC
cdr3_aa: CAGSPGGRETQYF

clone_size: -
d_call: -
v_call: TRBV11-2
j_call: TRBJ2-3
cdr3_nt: TGTGCCAGCAGCTGGGGGACAGATACGCAGTATTTT
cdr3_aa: CASSWGTDTQYF

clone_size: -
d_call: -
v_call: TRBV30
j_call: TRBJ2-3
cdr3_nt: TGTGCCTGGGGTGAACTAGGCGGCACAGATACGCAGTATTTT
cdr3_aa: CAWGELGGTDTQYF

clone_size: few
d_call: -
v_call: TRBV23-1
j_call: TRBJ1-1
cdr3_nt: TGCGCCAGCAGTCGGGGGCCTCCTTCTGGAACTGAAGCTTTCTTT
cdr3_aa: CASSRGPPSGTEAFF

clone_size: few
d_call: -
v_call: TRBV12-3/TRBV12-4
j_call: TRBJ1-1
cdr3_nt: TGTGCCAGCAGTTTAGCGAGGTACACTGAAGCTTTCTTT
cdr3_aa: CASSLARYTEAFF

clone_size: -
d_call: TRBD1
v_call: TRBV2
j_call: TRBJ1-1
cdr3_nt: TGTGCCAGCGAGCGACAGGGAAGCACTGAAGCTTTCTTT
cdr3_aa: CASERQGSTEAFF

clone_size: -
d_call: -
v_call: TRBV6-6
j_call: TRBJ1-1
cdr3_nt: TGTGCCAGCAAGAGGACTGAAGCTTTCTTT
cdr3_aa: CASKRTEAFF

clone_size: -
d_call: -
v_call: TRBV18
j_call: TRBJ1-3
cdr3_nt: TGTGCCAGCTCAACAAACAGACAGGACTCTGGAAACACCATATATTTT
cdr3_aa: CASSTNRQDSGNTIYF

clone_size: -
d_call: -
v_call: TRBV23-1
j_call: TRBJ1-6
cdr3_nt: TGCGCCAGCAGTCCGACGGGAGGGATTTATAATTCACCCCTCCACTTT
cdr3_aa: CASSPTGGIYNSPLHF

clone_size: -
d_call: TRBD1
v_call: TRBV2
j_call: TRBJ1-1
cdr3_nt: TGTGCCAGCAGGGGGGACAGCGAGGGGAACACTGAAGCTTTCTTT
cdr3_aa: CASRGDSEGNTEAFF

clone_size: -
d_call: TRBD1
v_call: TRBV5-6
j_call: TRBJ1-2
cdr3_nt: TGTGCCAGCAGCTTGGGGACAGGGCGCGGCTACACCTTC
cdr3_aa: CASSLGTGRGYTF

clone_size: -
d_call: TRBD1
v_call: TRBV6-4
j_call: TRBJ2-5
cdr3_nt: TGTGCCAGCGGGCACGACAGGGGGCAAGAGACCCAGTACTTC
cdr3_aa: CASGHDRGQETQYF

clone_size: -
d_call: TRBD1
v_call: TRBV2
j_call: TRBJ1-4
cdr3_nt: TGTGCCAGCATGGTAACAGGGGTACGGGAAAAACTGTTTTTT
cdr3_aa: CASMVTGVREKLFF

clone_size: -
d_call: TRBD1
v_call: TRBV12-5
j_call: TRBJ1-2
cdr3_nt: TGTGCTAGTGGAACCGATCCATATCACAGGGGGGACTATGGCTACACCTTC
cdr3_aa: CASGTDPYHRGDYGYTF

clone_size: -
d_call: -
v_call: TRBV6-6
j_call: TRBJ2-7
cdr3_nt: TGTGCCAGCAGTCCCCCGGGCCCAAAACCCCTCGAGCAGTACTTC
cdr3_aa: CASSPPGPKPLEQYF

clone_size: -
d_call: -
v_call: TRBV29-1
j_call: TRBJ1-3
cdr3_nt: TGCAGCGCCGGAGACTACTCTGGAAACACCATATATTTT
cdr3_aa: CSAGDYSGNTIYF

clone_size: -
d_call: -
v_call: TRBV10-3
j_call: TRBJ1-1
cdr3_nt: TGTGCCATCAGGCCGGGGATTGGAGTCGAAGCTTTCTTT
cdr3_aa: CAIRPGIGVEAFF

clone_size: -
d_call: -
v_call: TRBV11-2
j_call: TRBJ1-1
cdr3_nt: TGTGCCAGCAGCTTAAGCGTGGAGGGATCATGGACTGAAGCTTTCTTT
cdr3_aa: CASSLSVEGSWTEAFF

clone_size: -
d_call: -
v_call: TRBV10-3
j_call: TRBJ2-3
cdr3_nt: TGTGCCATCAGTGAGGTTAGGGGTGATACGCAGTATTTT
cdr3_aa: CAISEVRGDTQYF

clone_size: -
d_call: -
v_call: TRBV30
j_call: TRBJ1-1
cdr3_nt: TGTGCCTTAGTGCGGGGCCTCACTGAAGCTTTCTTT
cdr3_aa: CALVRGLTEAFF

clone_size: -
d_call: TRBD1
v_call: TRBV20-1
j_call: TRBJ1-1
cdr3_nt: TGCAGTGCCAGGACAGGGATCGTGACTTTCTTT
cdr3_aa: CSARTGIVTFF

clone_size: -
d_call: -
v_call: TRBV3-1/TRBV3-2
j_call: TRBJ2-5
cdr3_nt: TGTGCCAGCAGCGAAGATACGGGGGTTACAGAGACCCAGTACTTC
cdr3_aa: CASSEDTGVTETQYF

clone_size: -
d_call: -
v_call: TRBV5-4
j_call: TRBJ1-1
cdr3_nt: TGTGCCAGCAGCCACTTCGAAAAATACACCTCGGAGCACACTGAAGCTTTCTTT
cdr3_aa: CASSHFEKYTSEHTEAFF

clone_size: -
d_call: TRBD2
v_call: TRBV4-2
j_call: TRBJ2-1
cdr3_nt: TGTGCCAGCAGCCAGGCCAGCGGGAACTCCTACAATGAGCAGTTCTTC
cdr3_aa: CASSQASGNSYNEQFF

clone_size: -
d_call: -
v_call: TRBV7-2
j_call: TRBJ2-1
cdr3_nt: TGTGCCAGCAGCTTAGTGGTTACCGGTCCCTACAATGAGCAGTTCTTC
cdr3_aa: CASSLVVTGPYNEQFF